One and the same sample provided the 28 T cell receptor beta chains below, sequenced in a study of CD8 T cells in Susac syndrome. Reverse transcription of roughly 0.5 to 1 ug RNA was performed with random hexamers. Each CDR3 protein is one row after TCRdb ran MiXCR on the immunoSEQ multiplex PCR reads. This table holds about 150,000 distinct CDR3 sequences, 95% to 96% found once. The material sequenced was CD8+ T cells from PBMCs. Source of these receptors: a human donor with multiple sclerosis.

The chain recombines TRBV20-1 with TRBJ2-1; 8 bases are a match to TRBD1. Germline assignment: CDR1 DFQATT and CDR2 SNEGSKA (reference sequence). The CDR3 consists of 13 residues. The V segment lost 3 bases and the J segment 3 bases; nucleotides outside the gene matches: 1. The DNA for the CDR3 is TGCAGTGCTAGGGACAGGGTCTACAATGAGCAGTTCTTC. This translates into CSARDRVYNEQFF.

The CDR3 DNA follows: TGCAGTGCTAGAGCCAAGCGGGGGCATGAGACCCAGTACTTC. Translated, it gives CSARAKRGHETQYF. The rearrangement joins TRBV20-1 to TRBJ2-5; 8 bases map to TRBD2. Germline V gives CDR1 DFQATT, CDR2 SNEGSKA (reference sequence). This CDR3 contains 14 residues. Losses at the gene ends were 1 base for V and 5 bases for J; bases not matched to a gene: 6.

The chain carries TRBV5-1 and TRBJ1-1; D gene unclear. The CDR3 is made up of 12 amino acids. Germline assignment: CDR1 SGHRS and CDR2 YFSETQ. The germline V and J ends were trimmed by 3 bases and 9 bases, with 12 bases remaining between them. As DNA, the CDR3 is TGCGCCAGCAGCTCTCGGCTTGACCAAGCTTTCTTT. Amino acid sequence: CASSSRLDQAFF. Full variable domain (rest looked up from reference TRBV5-1 and TRBJ1-1): KAGVTQTPRYLIKTRGQQVTLSCSPISGHRSVSWYQQTPGQGLQFLFEYFSETQRNKGNFPGRFSGRQFSNSRSEMNVSTLELGDSALYLCASSSRLDQAFFGQGTRLTVV.

The chain combines TRBV11-2 with TRBJ2-7; 9 positions agree with TRBD2. Germline V CDR1 and CDR2: SGHAT, FQNNGV. The CDR3 has 16 residues. J was trimmed by 1 base and V by 4 bases; bases with no gene match: 8. CDR3 bases: TGTGCCAGCAGCTCACGGTCGAGCGGGGGGTCCTACGAGCAGTACTTC. Translated, it gives CASSSRSSGGSYEQYF.

The rearrangement links TRBV7-9 to TRBJ2-2; D could derive from TRBD1 or TRBD2 (5 bases each). The germline CDR1 and CDR2 sequences are SEHNR and FQNEAQ (reference sequence). V lost 8 bases, J lost 3 bases, and 13 bases lay in between. The CDR3 length is 14 residues. The CDR3 reads CASGDGDDTGELFF. The CDR3 nucleotides are TGTGCCAGCGGGGACGGGGACGACACCGGGGAGCTGTTTTTT.

The rearrangement joins TRBV20-1 to TRBJ2-7; no definite D call. Germline V gene lookup returns CDR1 DFQATT and CDR2 SNEGSKA (reference sequence). The CDR3 extends over 15 amino acids. V lost 1 base and J 0 bases, leaving 13 bases between the germline ends. For the CDR3, the DNA is TGCAGTGCTAGAGCGTCCCCACTCAGCTCCTACGAGCAGTACGTC. The encoded protein is CSARASPLSSYEQYV.

The table lists this clonotype with a count of one. V is TRBV7-9 and J is TRBJ2-3; TRBD1 matches at 7 bases. CDR1 SEHNR and CDR2 FQNEAQ come from the germline V gene (reference sequence). The trim removed 3 bases at V and 0 bases at J, leaving 6 bases unmatched. There are 16 residues in the CDR3. The CDR3 nucleotides are TGTGCCAGCAGCTTCGCGCAGGGGGATAGCACAGATACGCAGTATTTT. Encoded protein: CASSFAQGDSTDTQYF.

This chain uses TRBV4-1 with TRBJ2-7; D perhaps matches TRBD1 (5 bases). Germline V CDR1 and CDR2: MGHRA, YSYEKL. CDR3 length equals 15 residues. The ends were cut back, 5 bases at V and 3 bases at J, with 17 bases in the middle. The CDR3 is CASSYDSRGFYEQYF. The CDR3 DNA is TGCGCCAGCAGCTACGACAGCCGAGGATTCTACGAGCAGTACTTC.

The genes are TRBV5-4 and TRBJ1-1; D remains ambiguous. Germline assignment: CDR1 SGHNT and CDR2 YYREEE (reference sequence). V was cut by 4 bases and J by 0 bases, with 10 bases left in between. The CDR3 runs 14 residues. The CDR3 sequence is CASSGQELNTEAFF. Here the CDR3 DNA reads TGTGCCAGCAGCGGCCAGGAGTTGAACACTGAAGCTTTCTTT.

The chain has TRBV27 and TRBJ1-2; D gene unclear. CDR1 and CDR2 (germline): MNHEY, SMNVEV (reference sequence). V was cut by 1 base and J by 0 bases, with 9 bases left in between. CDR3 length: 15 amino acids. CDR3 loop: CASSLLPGSNYGYTF. CDR3 nucleotides: TGTGCCAGCAGTTTATTACCAGGATCTAACTATGGCTACACCTTC.

V gene TRBV14 combines with J gene TRBJ2-3, with D maybe TRBD1 (6 bases). Between the trimmed V and J ends, which lost 4 bases and 3 bases, there was a span of 17 bases. Germline loops: CDR1 SGHDN, CDR2 FVKESK. There are 16 residues in the CDR3. The CDR3 DNA sequence: TGTGCCAGCAGCCGAACGGGCTGGGGGCGGACAGATACGCAGTATTTT. It encodes CASSRTGWGRTDTQYF.

The rearrangement links TRBV6-2 or TRBV6-3 to TRBJ2-3, with 11 nucleotides matching TRBD1. CDR1 MNHEY and CDR2 SVGEGT come from the germline V gene. J gave up 3 bases and V 7 bases, and 6 bases lay outside the gene matches. The CDR3 length is 15 residues. CDR3: CASTSGQGATDTQYF. Here the CDR3 DNA reads TGTGCCAGCACCTCCGGACAGGGGGCGACAGATACGCAGTATTTT.

This chain links TRBV29-1 with TRBJ1-2, with D possibly being TRBD1 (5 bases). Deletions cut 3 bases from V and 8 bases from J, with 19 bases between. This CDR3 has 14 amino acids. Germline V gene sequence: CDR1 SQVTM, CDR2 ANQGSEA. Here the CDR3 reads CSVEVALGGRGYTF. CDR3 DNA sequence: TGCAGCGTTGAGGTTGCCCTTGGGGGACGGGGCTACACCTTC.

The gene calls are TRBV29-1 and TRBJ2-5; D may be TRBD2 (5 bases). From germline, CDR1 is SQVTM and CDR2 ANQGSEA. Trimming took 4 bases from V and 3 from J, leaving 15 bases between them. This CDR3 comprises 14 residues. CDR3 in DNA: TGCAGCGTTGTTTCGGACGGACTGAAAGAGACCCAGTACTTC. Its protein is CSVVSDGLKETQYF.

This sequence joins TRBV13 and TRBJ2-7, with 11 bases matching TRBD2. With V trimmed by 1 base and J by 6 bases, 2 bases remained unmatched. The CDR3 is 14 amino acids. CDR1 is PRHDT, CDR2 FYEKMQ, per germline (reference sequence). CDR3 nucleotide sequence: TGTGCCAGCAGCTTAGCTCTAGCGGGGGGCGAGCAGTACGTC. Translation: CASSLALAGGEQYV.

The chain is built from TRBV3-1 and TRBJ2-7, with D maybe TRBD2 (5 bases). Germline V lookup: CDR1 LGHDT, CDR2 YNNKEL (reference sequence). The V gene lost 4 bases and the J gene lost 4 bases, with 17 bases spanning the gap. The CDR3 is made up of 15 amino acids. CDR3: CASSPRGRLGYEQYF. Here the CDR3 DNA reads TGTGCCAGCAGCCCTCGCGGGCGTTTGGGATACGAGCAGTACTTC.

This chain uses TRBV29-1 with TRBJ2-1; 12 bases are a match to TRBD2. Trimming removed 5 bases from V and 6 bases from J; junction bases left unmatched: 5. The CDR3 runs 14 residues. Germline CDR1 SQVTM, CDR2 ANQGSEA. DNA for the CDR3: TGCAGCGTTCTACTAGCGGGGGGACCCAATGAGCAGTTCTTC. It encodes CSVLLAGGPNEQFF.

This sequence joins TRBV27 and TRBJ2-7; 9 bases are shared with TRBD1. Germline CDR1 reads MNHEY; CDR2 reads SMNVEV (reference sequence). V shed 6 bases and J 5 bases; nucleotides not matched to a gene: 5. The CDR3 is 13 residues long. CDR3: CASRGQGMNEQYF. The CDR3 nucleotides read TGTGCCAGCAGAGGACAGGGGATGAACGAGCAGTACTTC.

The genes are TRBV27 and TRBJ2-4; D gene ambiguous. V lost 4 bases, J lost 7 bases, and 14 bases lay in between. Germline loops: CDR1 MNHEY, CDR2 SMNVEV (reference sequence). The CDR3 extends over 14 amino acids. The CDR3 reads CASSSRLGSNIQYF. CDR3 bases: TGTGCCAGCAGTTCCCGGCTTGGATCGAACATTCAGTACTTC.

The chain combines TRBV4-1 with TRBJ2-1; a possible D gene is TRBD1 (6 bases). Germline V gene sequence: CDR1 MGHRA, CDR2 YSYEKL. This CDR3 spans 15 amino acids. The germline V and J ends were trimmed by 2 bases and 7 bases, with 15 bases remaining between them. The CDR3 DNA is TGCGCCAGCAGCCAACGGGTACAGGGTGGGAATGAGCAGTTCTTC. Its translation: CASSQRVQGGNEQFF.

A single count supports this clonotype. The chain has TRBV9 and TRBJ1-2; 9 bases match TRBD1. The CDR3 consists of 15 residues. The germline V gene has CDR1 SGDLS and CDR2 YYNGEE. V lost 3 bases, J lost 2 bases, and 5 bases stayed unmatched. The CDR3 here is CASSGGQGRNYGYTF. The CDR3 DNA reads TGTGCCAGCAGCGGGGGACAGGGACGCAACTATGGCTACACCTTC.

The chain carries TRBV5-1 and TRBJ2-1; no definite D call. The CDR3 has 13 amino acids. The ends were cut back, 0 bases at V and 3 bases at J, with 4 bases in the middle. The V gene's germline CDR1 is SGHRS and CDR2 YFSETQ. The CDR3: CASSLVSYNEQFF. CDR3 DNA: TGCGCCAGCAGCTTGGTCAGCTACAATGAGCAGTTCTTC.

The V call is TRBV29-1, the J call TRBJ2-5; perhaps TRBD1 as D (5 bases). V lost 2 bases and J lost 2, with 12 bases in between. The CDR3 is 14 residues long. Germline loops: CDR1 SQVTM, CDR2 ANQGSEA. The DNA for the CDR3 is TGCAGCGTTGAACTGGACATGGAACAAGAGACCCAGTACTTC. This sequence encodes CSVELDMEQETQYF.

The table lists this clonotype with a few counts. The chain carries TRBV30 and TRBJ2-7; 8 bases are shared with TRBD2. The CDR3 is 13 residues long. Germline CDR1 GTSNPN, CDR2 SVGIG (reference sequence). V was clipped by 0 bases and J by 2 bases; unmatched bases: 0. The CDR3 coding sequence is TGTGCCTGGAGTGTCGGGGGGGCCTACGAGCAGTACGTC. This codes for CAWSVGGAYEQYV.

The CDR3 coding sequence is TGTGCCAGCAGTCCGACTCCGGGGAACGGCTACACCTTC. Translating it yields CASSPTPGNGYTF. The rearrangement links TRBV12-3 or TRBV12-4 to TRBJ1-2; no reliable D call. The CDR3 length is 13 residues. Trimming stripped 5 bases from V and 8 bases from J, with 15 bases between.

This sequence joins TRBV13 and TRBJ2-1; D is unresolved. The CDR3 has 14 residues. CDR1 and CDR2 (germline): PRHDT, FYEKMQ (reference sequence). Trimming removed 5 bases at V and 8 bases at J, with 16 bases between. CDR3 in amino acids: CASSNFAKVDEQFF. The CDR3 DNA sequence: TGTGCCAGCAGCAACTTTGCGAAGGTAGATGAGCAGTTCTTC. Variable domain in full (rest from reference TRBV13 and TRBJ2-1): AAGVIQSPRHLIKEKRETATLKCYPIPRHDTVYWYQQGPGQDPQFLISFYEKMQSDKGSIPDRFSAQQFSDYHSELNMSSLELGDSALYFCASSNFAKVDEQFFGPGTRLTVL.

The rearrangement joins TRBV13 to TRBJ1-1; 7 nucleotides align to TRBD1. The CDR3 is 13 amino acids. Looked up from germline, CDR1 is PRHDT and CDR2 is FYEKMQ (reference sequence). V lost 5 bases and J lost 8; bases outside the gene matches: 8. Here the CDR3 DNA reads TGTGCCAGCAGCGCCGGGACAGAACAAGAAGCTTTCTTT. This translates into CASSAGTEQEAFF.

The chain couples TRBV12-5 to TRBJ2-5; D is ambiguous. The V end was cut by 2 bases, the J end by 4 bases, with 11 bases between. CDR3 size: 14 residues. Germline CDR1 and CDR2: LGHNT and FRNRAP. The CDR3 DNA reads as TGTGCTAGTGGTTTGTCAATTGAAGGAGAGACCCAGTACTTC. It yields the protein CASGLSIEGETQYF.